A single sample gave rise to the 9 T cell receptor beta chains below, sequenced in a study of OX40 agonist ivuxolimab in advanced cancers. Profiling relied on immunoSEQ multiplex PCR, and the TCRdb table lists in-frame clones only, not all of them. The data contain more than 65,000 clones, around 84% of them singletons. The starting material was CD4+ or CD8+ T cells sorted from blood, obtained in a trial of the OX40 agonist ivuxolimab. The receptors were sampled from an adult with an advanced solid tumor such as melanoma, head and neck, liver or kidney cancer.

This clone was detected only once. The chain combines TRBV25-1 with TRBJ1-1; 9 bases line up with TRBD1. The V and J ends lost 3 bases and 3 bases, in that order; junction bases with no gene match: 5. Per germline, CDR1 MGHDK and CDR2 SYGVNS. This CDR3 contains 15 residues. CDR3 DNA sequence: TGTGCCAGCAGTGAGGGACAGGGAAGATACACTGAAGCTTTCTTT. It encodes CASSEGQGRYTEAFF.

J is TRBJ2-1 and V is TRBV7-9, with TRBD2 matching 8 bases. This CDR3 has 19 residues. Germline values: CDR1 SEHNR, CDR2 FQNEAQ (reference sequence). Trimming cost V 1 base and J 0 bases; bases outside gene matches: 11. The CDR3 spells CASSLGGTVAGSSYNEQFF. The CDR3 region has the DNA TGTGCCAGCAGCTTAGGAGGTACCGTAGCGGGATCCTCCTACAATGAGCAGTTCTTC.

The chain is built from TRBV30 and TRBJ2-1; TRBD2 is a possible D gene (6 bases). The V end was cut by 3 bases, the J end by 9 bases, with 21 bases between. Germline values: CDR1 GTSNPN, CDR2 SVGIG (reference sequence). This CDR3 region has 15 residues. The CDR3 spells CAWRAGDSQEGEQFF. The CDR3 DNA follows: TGTGCCTGGAGAGCCGGTGATAGCCAGGAGGGTGAGCAGTTCTTC. Variable domain in full (rest from reference TRBV30 and TRBJ2-1): SQTIHQWPATLVQPVGSPLSLECTVEGTSNPNLYWYRQAAGRGLQLLFYSVGIGQISSEVPQNLSASRPQDRQFILSSKKLLLSDSGFYLCAWRAGDSQEGEQFFGPGTRLTVL.

This sequence joins TRBV19 and TRBJ1-1; no reliable D call. The CDR3 has 13 amino acids. V lost 5 bases, J lost 4 bases, and 11 bases lay in between. Germline values: CDR1 LNHDA, CDR2 SQIVND (reference sequence). CDR3 in DNA: TGTGCCAGTAGTCTTCCTGGGTTCACTGAAGCTTTCTTT. This sequence encodes CASSLPGFTEAFF.

The chain combines TRBV18 with TRBJ1-5, with D tentatively TRBD1 (6 bases). The V end was cut by 0 bases, the J end by 7 bases, with 13 bases between. The CDR3 covers 15 residues. Germline CDR1 reads KGHSH; CDR2 reads LQKENI. CDR3 sequence (DNA): TGTGCCAGCTCACCACCGACGGCTCAGGGGCAGCCCCAGCATTTT. Its protein product is CASSPPTAQGQPQHF.

This clone was seen only a few times. The CDR3 DNA is TGCGCCAGCAGCCAAGATGGCGCAGGACAGTCCTATGGCTACACCTTC. Amino acids: CASSQDGAGQSYGYTF. This chain connects TRBV4-3 to TRBJ1-2; a possible D gene is TRBD1 (6 bases). V was pared by 0 bases and J by 4 bases, with 15 bases between. This CDR3 is built from 16 residues. Germline CDR1 LGHNA, CDR2 YSLEER.

V gene TRBV6-1 combines with J gene TRBJ1-5; D perhaps matches TRBD1 (6 bases). Germline-derived CDR1 and CDR2 are MNHNS and SASEGT. This CDR3 has 17 residues. Between the trimmed V and J ends, which lost 2 bases and 5 bases, there was a span of 19 bases. CDR3 residues: CASSELARGLPYQPQHF. DNA of the CDR3: TGTGCCAGCAGTGAATTGGCCAGGGGCTTACCTTATCAGCCCCAGCATTTT.

This clone has more than one count but fewer than ten. The V and J genes are TRBV5-6 and TRBJ1-2, with 8 nucleotides matching TRBD1. The CDR3 length is 16 residues. Trimming removed 5 bases from V and 7 bases from J; junction bases left unmatched: 16. The germline gives CDR1 SGHDT, CDR2 YYEEEE. This CDR3 is CASRPPGQATGGGYTF. In DNA form, the CDR3 reads TGTGCCAGCAGGCCTCCGGGACAGGCGACTGGCGGTGGCTACACCTTC.

This chain joins TRBV5-4 and TRBJ2-1; 8 bases are shared with TRBD1. This CDR3 has 15 residues. The V gene's germline CDR1 is SGHNT and CDR2 YYREEE (reference sequence). Trimming at V came to 6 bases and at J to 6 bases, leaving 11 bases not matched to a gene. The DNA for the CDR3 is TGTGCCAGCACCCCCCCAGGACAGGGTTCCAATGAGCAGTTCTTC. This translates into CASTPPGQGSNEQFF.